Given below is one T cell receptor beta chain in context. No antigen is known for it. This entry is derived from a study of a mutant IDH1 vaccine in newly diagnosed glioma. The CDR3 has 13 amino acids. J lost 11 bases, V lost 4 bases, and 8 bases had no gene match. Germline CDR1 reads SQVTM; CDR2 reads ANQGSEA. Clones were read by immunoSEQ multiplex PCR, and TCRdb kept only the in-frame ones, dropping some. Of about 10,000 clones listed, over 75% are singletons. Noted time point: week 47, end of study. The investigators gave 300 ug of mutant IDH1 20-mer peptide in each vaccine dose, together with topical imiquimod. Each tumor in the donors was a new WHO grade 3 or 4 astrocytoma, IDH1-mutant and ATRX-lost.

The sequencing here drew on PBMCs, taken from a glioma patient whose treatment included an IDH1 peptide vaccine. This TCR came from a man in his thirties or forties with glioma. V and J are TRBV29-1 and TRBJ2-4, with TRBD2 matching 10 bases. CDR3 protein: CSVVPPAGGFQYF. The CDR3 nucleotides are TGCAGCGTTGTCCCCCCAGCGGGAGGGTTTCAGTACTTC. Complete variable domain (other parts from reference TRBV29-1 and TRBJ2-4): SAVISQKPSRDICQRGTSLTIQCQVDSQVTMMFWYRQQPGQSLTLIATANQGSEATYESGFVIDKFPISRPNLTFSTLTVSNMSPEDSSIYLCSVVPPAGGFQYFGAGTRLSVL.